One and the same sample provided the 9 T cell receptor beta chains below, sequenced in a study of T-cell memory formation after mild COVID-19. One entry per CDR3 protein, called by TCRdb with MiXCR from the 5' RACE reads. Of 150,000 to 200,000 distinct CDR3 sequences listed, around 15% were seen once; the top ten hold around 2%. Sample: PBMCs or a T cell subset sorted from them (not recorded which). These receptors all stem from an adult woman who had mild COVID-19 (a few samples of this study predate the infection). Cell type and time point are not known.

The rearrangement uses TRBV19 and TRBJ1-1, with D perhaps matching TRBD1 (5 bases). Trimming pared 5 bases from V and 1 base from J, leaving 8 bases between. This CDR3 has 13 residues. From germline, CDR1 is LNHDA and CDR2 SQIVND (reference sequence). Here the CDR3 reads CASSVGPNTEAFF. The DNA for the CDR3 is TGTGCCAGTAGTGTGGGGCCGAACACTGAAGCTTTCTTT.

This clonotype came up a few times. The chain has TRBV20-1 and TRBJ2-2; D is ambiguous. Between the trimmed V and J ends, which lost 7 bases and 0 bases, there was a span of 9 bases. The germline V gene encodes CDR1 DFQATT and CDR2 SNEGSKA (reference sequence). This CDR3 contains 13 residues. This chain's CDR3 is CSGMDPNTGELFF. CDR3 sequence (DNA): TGCAGTGGCATGGACCCGAACACCGGGGAGCTGTTTTTT.

The V and J genes are TRBV7-2 and TRBJ1-5; no reliable D call. Deletions cut 4 bases from V and 3 bases from J, with 13 bases between. The CDR3 runs to 15 residues. Germline values: CDR1 SGHTA, CDR2 FQGNSA. CDR3 nucleotide sequence: TGTGCCAGCAGCTCTAGCGGGGTTGTCAATCAGCCCCAGCATTTT. Residues: CASSSSGVVNQPQHF.

This clonotype was detected only a few times. The chain links TRBV12-3 or TRBV12-4 to TRBJ2-7; TRBD1 matches at 10 bases. There are 15 residues in the CDR3. The J segment lost 7 bases and the V segment lost 4 bases, leaving 10 bases of the junction unmatched. DNA for the CDR3: TGTGCCAGCAGTTCACCCGACAGGGGGCTGAGGGAGCAGTACTTC. It translates to CASSSPDRGLREQYF.

This clonotype was counted only a few times. The chain couples TRBV7-2 to TRBJ2-7, with 12 nucleotides matching TRBD2. Germline V gene lookup returns CDR1 SGHTA and CDR2 FQGNSA. The CDR3 spans 16 residues. Trimming at V came to 3 bases and at J to 2 bases, leaving 5 bases not matched to a gene. CDR3 region: CASSLILAGGAYEQYF. CDR3 bases: TGTGCCAGCAGCTTGATACTAGCGGGGGGTGCCTACGAGCAGTACTTC.

The V and J genes are TRBV11-2 and TRBJ2-7; TRBD2 matches at 14 bases. The germline gives CDR1 SGHAT, CDR2 FQNNGV. Trimming took 5 bases from V and 6 from J; bases not matched to a gene: 9. This CDR3 comprises 16 residues. CDR3 loop: CASSPMGLAGEGEQYF. The CDR3 DNA is TGTGCCAGCAGCCCGATGGGACTAGCGGGGGAAGGCGAGCAGTACTTC.

This clonotype was picked up a small number of times. V and J are TRBV9 and TRBJ1-6, with D tentatively TRBD1 (6 bases). CDR1 is SGDLS and CDR2 is YYNGEE in the germline V gene. This CDR3 spans 16 amino acids. The germline V and J ends were trimmed by 0 bases and 7 bases, with 14 bases remaining between them. The DNA of the CDR3 is TGTGCCAGCAGCGTAGCTTCGGGGGGCGGGAATTCACCCCTCCACTTT. Its translation: CASSVASGGGNSPLHF. The variable domain in full, with the rest retrieved from reference TRBV9 and TRBJ1-6, is DSGVTQTPKHLITATGQRVTLRCSPRSGDLSVYWYQQSLDQGLQFLIQYYNGEERAKGNILERFSAQQFPDLHSELNLSSLELGDSALYFCASSVASGGGNSPLHFGNGTRLTVT.

The chain uses TRBV6-5 and TRBJ2-7; 12 bases match TRBD1. CDR1 is MNHEY, CDR2 SVGAGI, per germline. The ends lost 5 bases at V and 5 bases at J; junction bases unmatched: 4. The CDR3 contains 14 residues. The CDR3 DNA reads TGTGCCAGCAGTGGGACAGGGGGCTTCCACGAGCAGTACTTC. Amino acid sequence: CASSGTGGFHEQYF.

This clonotype was recorded a few times. The V gene is TRBV3-1, the J gene TRBJ2-3, with 9 bases aligning to TRBD2. Trimming took 1 base from V and 1 from J; bases not matched to a gene: 6. Germline V gene lookup returns CDR1 LGHDT and CDR2 YNNKEL (reference sequence). CDR3 length equals 17 residues. CDR3 sequence (DNA): TGTGCCAGCAGCCAAGGCTGGAGGACTAGCGGCACAGATACGCAGTATTTT. Its protein product is CASSQGWRTSGTDTQYF.